The source of this T cell receptor beta chain is a study of CD8+ T cells in alopecia areata. Study as a whole: Patients in the study were on tofacitinib for 6 to 18 months, then off it for 6 months.

The treatment: oral pan-JAK inhibitor, 5-10 mg twice daily. Lesional scalp tissue (obtained by punch biopsy) and peripheral blood were collected from alopecia areata patients. V was trimmed by 0 bases and J by 2 bases, leaving 13 bases between them. Germline CDR1 reads LGHNA; CDR2 reads YSLEER. The CDR3 is 16 amino acids. Sequencing used cDNA as its template, made by extracting RNA and reverse transcribing it. TCRdb keeps only in-frame clones here, not all; method: immunoSEQ multiplex PCR. The sample lists over 150,000 clones, 58% seen once, with 5.5% to 6% in the top ten. Here the sequenced sample was CD4+ T cells sorted from blood, taken at week 24, from a patient treated with tofacitinib. This sequence was found in a human donor with alopecia areata. The V and J genes are TRBV4-3 and TRBJ1-2; D not certain. The CDR3 DNA reads TGCGCCAGCAGCCAAGAGGCCGCAGGATCGAACTATGGCTACACCTTC. Its protein product is CASSQEAAGSNYGYTF.